This T cell receptor beta chain originates from a study of T cell changes during pregnancy in multiple sclerosis. Looked up from germline, CDR1 is SGHTA and CDR2 is FQGNSA. V was clipped by 5 bases and J by 2 bases, with 9 bases between them. The CDR3 runs 13 residues. Sequencing used immunoSEQ multiplex PCR; TCRdb keeps in-frame clones, though not all of them. The sample lists tens of thousands of clones, 92% occurring once. A word on this clone: The sample carries other DNA sequences with the same CDR3.

The receptor comes from a female donor with multiple sclerosis, enrolled in a pregnancy study. The chain is built from TRBV7-2 and TRBJ1-2; possibly TRBD1 for D (6 bases). This specimen consisted of CD8+ T cells from peripheral blood mononuclear cells, obtained before pregnancy. Here the CDR3 DNA reads TGTGCCAGCAGCCTAGGACAGAACTATGGCTACACCTTC. Amino acid sequence: CASSLGQNYGYTF.